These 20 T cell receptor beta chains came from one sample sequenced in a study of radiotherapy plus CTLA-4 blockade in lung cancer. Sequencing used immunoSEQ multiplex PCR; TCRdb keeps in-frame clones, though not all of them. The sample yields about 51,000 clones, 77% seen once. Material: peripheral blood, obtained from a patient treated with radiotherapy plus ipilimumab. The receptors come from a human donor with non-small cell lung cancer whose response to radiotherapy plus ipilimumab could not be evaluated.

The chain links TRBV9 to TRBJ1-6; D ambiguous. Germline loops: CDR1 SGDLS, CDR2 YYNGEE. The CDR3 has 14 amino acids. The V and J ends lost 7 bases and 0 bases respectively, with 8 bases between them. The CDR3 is CASQTASYNSPLHF. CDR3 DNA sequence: TGTGCCAGCCAAACAGCCTCCTATAATTCACCCCTCCACTTT.

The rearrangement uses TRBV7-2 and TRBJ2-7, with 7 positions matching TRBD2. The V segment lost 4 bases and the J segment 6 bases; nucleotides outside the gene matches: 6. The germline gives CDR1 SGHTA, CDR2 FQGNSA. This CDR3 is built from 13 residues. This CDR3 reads CASSYGTISEQYF. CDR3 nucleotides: TGTGCCAGCAGCTACGGGACTATAAGCGAGCAGTACTTC.

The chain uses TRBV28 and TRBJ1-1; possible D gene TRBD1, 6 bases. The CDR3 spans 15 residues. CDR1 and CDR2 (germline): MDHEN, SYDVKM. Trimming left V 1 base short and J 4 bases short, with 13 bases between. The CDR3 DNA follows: TGTGCCAGCAGTTTATCCACAGGGTGGGGCACTGAAGCTTTCTTT. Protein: CASSLSTGWGTEAFF.

CDR3 in DNA: TGTGCCACCAGCAGAGGACAGGGGGGGGAGACCCAGTACTTC. It yields the protein CATSRGQGGETQYF. The V and J genes are TRBV15 and TRBJ2-5, with TRBD1 identical over 9 bases. The germline V gene encodes CDR1 LNHNV and CDR2 YYDKDF (reference sequence). The V segment lost 1 base and the J segment 5 bases; nucleotides outside the gene matches: 2. The CDR3 has 14 residues.

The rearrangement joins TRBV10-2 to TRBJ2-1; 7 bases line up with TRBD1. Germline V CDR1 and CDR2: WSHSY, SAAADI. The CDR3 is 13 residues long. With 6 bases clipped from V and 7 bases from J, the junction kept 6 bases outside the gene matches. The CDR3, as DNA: TGCGCCAGCAGCTCGGGACAGCTGAATGAGCAGTTCTTC. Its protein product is CASSSGQLNEQFF.

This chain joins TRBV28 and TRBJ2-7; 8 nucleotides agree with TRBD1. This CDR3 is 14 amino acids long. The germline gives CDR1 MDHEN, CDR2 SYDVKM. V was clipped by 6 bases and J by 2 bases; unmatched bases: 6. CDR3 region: CASSRPQGAYEQYF. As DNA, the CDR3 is TGTGCCAGCAGCCGCCCACAGGGGGCCTACGAGCAGTACTTC.

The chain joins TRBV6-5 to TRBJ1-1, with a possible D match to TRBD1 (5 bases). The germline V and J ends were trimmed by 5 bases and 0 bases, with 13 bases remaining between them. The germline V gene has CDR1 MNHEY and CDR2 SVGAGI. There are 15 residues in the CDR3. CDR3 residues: CASSGGGYLNTEAFF. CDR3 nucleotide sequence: TGTGCCAGCAGTGGGGGAGGGTATCTGAACACTGAAGCTTTCTTT.

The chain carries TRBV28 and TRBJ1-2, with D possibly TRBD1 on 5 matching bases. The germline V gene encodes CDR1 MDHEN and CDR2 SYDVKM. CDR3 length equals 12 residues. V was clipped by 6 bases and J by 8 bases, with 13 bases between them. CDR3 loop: CASRTPRQGYTF. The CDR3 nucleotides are TGTGCCAGCAGGACCCCACGACAGGGCTACACCTTC.

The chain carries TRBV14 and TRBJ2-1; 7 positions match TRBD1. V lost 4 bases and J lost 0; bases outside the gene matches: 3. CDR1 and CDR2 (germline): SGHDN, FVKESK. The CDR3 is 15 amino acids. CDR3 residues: CASSRRTGSYNEQFF. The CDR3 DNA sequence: TGTGCCAGCAGCCGCAGGACAGGCTCCTACAATGAGCAGTTCTTC.

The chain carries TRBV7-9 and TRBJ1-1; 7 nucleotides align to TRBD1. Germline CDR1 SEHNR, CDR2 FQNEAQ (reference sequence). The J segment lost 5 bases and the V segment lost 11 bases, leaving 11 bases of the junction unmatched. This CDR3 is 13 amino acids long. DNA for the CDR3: TGTGCCGGTTTGCGGACAGGTTTAACTGAAGCTTTCTTT. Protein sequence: CAGLRTGLTEAFF.

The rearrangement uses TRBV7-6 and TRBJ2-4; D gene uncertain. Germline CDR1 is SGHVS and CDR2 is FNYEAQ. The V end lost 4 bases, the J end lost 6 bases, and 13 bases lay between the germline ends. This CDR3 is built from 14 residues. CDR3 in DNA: TGTGCCAGCAGCTCATGGCAGGATGCAAACATTCAGTACTTC. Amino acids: CASSSWQDANIQYF.

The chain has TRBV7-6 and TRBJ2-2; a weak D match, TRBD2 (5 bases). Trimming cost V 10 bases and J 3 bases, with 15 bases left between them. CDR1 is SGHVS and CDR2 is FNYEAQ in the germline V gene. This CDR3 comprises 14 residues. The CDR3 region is CATTLRVDTGELFF. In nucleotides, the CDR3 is TGTGCCACGACCCTGCGGGTAGACACCGGGGAGCTGTTTTTT.

The CDR3 here is CASSSQGLSGYTF. The CDR3 DNA follows: TGTGCCAGTAGCTCCCAGGGGCTGAGTGGCTACACCTTC. This chain uses TRBV19 with TRBJ1-2; tentative D call: TRBD1 (6 bases). Germline CDR1 LNHDA, CDR2 SQIVND (reference sequence). V was cut by 6 bases and J by 7 bases, with 15 bases left in between. This CDR3 comprises 13 residues.

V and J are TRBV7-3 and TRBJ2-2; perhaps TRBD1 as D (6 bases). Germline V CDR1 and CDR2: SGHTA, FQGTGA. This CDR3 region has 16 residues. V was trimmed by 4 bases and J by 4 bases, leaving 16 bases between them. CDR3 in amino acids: CASSSGGRGATGELFF. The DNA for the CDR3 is TGTGCCAGCAGCTCCGGAGGCAGGGGCGCCACCGGGGAGCTGTTTTTT.

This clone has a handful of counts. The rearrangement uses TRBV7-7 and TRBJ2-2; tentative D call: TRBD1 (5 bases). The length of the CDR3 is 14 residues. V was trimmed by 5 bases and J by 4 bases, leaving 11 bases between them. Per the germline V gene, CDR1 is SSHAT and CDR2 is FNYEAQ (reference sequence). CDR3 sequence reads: CASSPGLGTGELFF. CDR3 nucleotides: TGTGCCAGCAGCCCAGGGTTAGGCACCGGGGAGCTGTTTTTT.

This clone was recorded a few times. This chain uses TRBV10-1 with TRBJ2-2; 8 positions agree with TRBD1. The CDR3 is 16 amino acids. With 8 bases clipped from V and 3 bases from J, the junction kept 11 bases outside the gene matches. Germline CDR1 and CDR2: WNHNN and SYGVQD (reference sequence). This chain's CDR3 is CASRRAGTGDTGELFF. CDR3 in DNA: TGCGCCAGCCGAAGAGCCGGGACAGGAGACACCGGGGAGCTGTTTTTT.

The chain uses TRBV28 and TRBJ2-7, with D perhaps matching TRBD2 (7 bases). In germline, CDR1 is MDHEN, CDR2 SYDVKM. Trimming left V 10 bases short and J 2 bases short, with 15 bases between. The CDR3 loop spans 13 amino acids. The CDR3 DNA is TGTGCCACCGCCGGGGGGCGGACCTACGAGCAGTACTTC. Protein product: CATAGGRTYEQYF.

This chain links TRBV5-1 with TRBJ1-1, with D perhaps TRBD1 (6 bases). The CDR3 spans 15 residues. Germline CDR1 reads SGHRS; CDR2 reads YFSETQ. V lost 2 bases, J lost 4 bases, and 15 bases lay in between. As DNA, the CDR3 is TGCGCCAGCAGCTTCGGGGTCCTAGGGGGCACTGAAGCTTTCTTT. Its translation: CASSFGVLGGTEAFF.

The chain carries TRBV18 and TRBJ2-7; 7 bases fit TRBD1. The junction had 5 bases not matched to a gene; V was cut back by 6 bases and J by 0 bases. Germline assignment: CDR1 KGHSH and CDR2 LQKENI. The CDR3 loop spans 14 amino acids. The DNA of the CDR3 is TGTGCCAGCTCTTCAGACAGGGTCTCCTACGAGCAGTACTTC. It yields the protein CASSSDRVSYEQYF.

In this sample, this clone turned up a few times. The CDR3 bases are TGTGCCAGTAGTATAGATCAGCCGGGACAGGGAGACGAGCAGTACTTC. As protein: CASSIDQPGQGDEQYF. This chain links TRBV19 with TRBJ2-7; 9 positions match TRBD1. The ends lost 0 bases at V and 5 bases at J; junction bases unmatched: 8. This CDR3 is 16 amino acids long. Germline-derived CDR1 and CDR2 are LNHDA and SQIVND (reference sequence).